The 14 T cell receptor beta chains presented below share a single source sample, sequenced in a study of ipilimumab plus nivolumab after autologous stem cell transplantation. Assay used: immunoSEQ multiplex PCR; TCRdb lists only in-frame clones, some missing. The repertoire includes around 15,000 clones, about 80% of them detected once, and about 9.4% sits in the top ten. Sequencing was performed on PBMCs, taken in a trial of ipilimumab plus nivolumab as post-transplant consolidation. These receptors were taken from a male donor with diffuse large B-cell lymphoma.

Only a few counts were recorded for this clone. This chain links TRBV11-2 with TRBJ2-4, with 8 bases lining up with TRBD2. In germline, CDR1 is SGHAT, CDR2 FQNNGV. With V trimmed by 4 bases and J by 1 base, 12 bases remained unmatched. The CDR3 consists of 18 residues. CDR3 amino acids: CASSSITSGGVAKNIQYF. The CDR3 DNA follows: TGTGCCAGCAGCTCCATAACTAGCGGAGGTGTGGCCAAAAACATTCAGTACTTC.

CDR3 nucleotides: TGCGCCAGCAGCTTGGTTCCAGCGGGGGGCGGGGAAGATACGCAGTATTTT. Protein: CASSLVPAGGGEDTQYF. This chain uses TRBV5-1 with TRBJ2-3, with TRBD2 matching over 9 bases. CDR3 length: 17 amino acids. Trimming cost V 0 bases and J 5 bases; bases outside gene matches: 10. The germline gives CDR1 SGHRS, CDR2 YFSETQ.

The chain couples TRBV7-9 to TRBJ2-3; D is perhaps TRBD1 (5 bases). V lost 5 bases and J 3 bases, leaving 24 bases between the germline ends. This CDR3 comprises 18 residues. CDR1 and CDR2 (germline): SEHNR, FQNEAQ (reference sequence). Here the CDR3 DNA reads TGTGCCAGCAGCCCAACCCCCGGTGACAGAAGGAAAACAGATACGCAGTATTTT. This gives the protein CASSPTPGDRRKTDTQYF.

In DNA form, the CDR3 reads TGTGCCAGCAGCTCCCTACAGGGGCAGGGCTCCTACGAGCAGTACTTC. Translation: CASSSLQGQGSYEQYF. The chain recombines TRBV7-9 with TRBJ2-7; 7 bases map to TRBD1. The CDR3 consists of 16 residues. The germline CDR1 and CDR2 sequences are SEHNR and FQNEAQ (reference sequence). Trimming removed 4 bases from V and 0 bases from J; junction bases left unmatched: 9. Drawing the rest from reference TRBV7-9 and TRBJ2-7, the complete variable domain is DTGVSQNPRHKITKRGQNVTFRCDPISEHNRLYWYRQTLGQGPEFLTYFQNEAQLEKSRLLSDRFSAERPKGSFSTLEIQRTEQGDSAMYLCASSSLQGQGSYEQYFGPGTRLTVT.

V gene TRBV6-5 combines with J gene TRBJ1-5; D ambiguous. This CDR3 has 12 amino acids. CDR1 and CDR2 (germline): MNHEY, SVGAGI. The germline V and J ends were trimmed by 5 bases and 7 bases, with 9 bases remaining between them. The CDR3 sequence: CASSTLGQPQHF. The CDR3 DNA is TGTGCCAGCAGTACCCTTGGGCAGCCCCAGCATTTT.

V usage is TRBV6-1 and J usage is TRBJ1-1; 10 bases agree with TRBD1. Germline CDR1 is MNHNS and CDR2 is SASEGT. V dropped 11 bases and J dropped 1; count of bases not matched to a gene: 10. The CDR3 length is 15 residues. The CDR3 sequence is CAGRDRGGSNTEAFF. DNA for the CDR3: TGTGCCGGTAGGGACAGGGGAGGCTCGAACACTGAAGCTTTCTTT.

V is TRBV9 and J is TRBJ2-7, with D unresolved. V dropped 0 bases and J dropped 7 bases, with 14 bases sitting between them. This CDR3 spans 14 amino acids. Germline CDR1 reads SGDLS; CDR2 reads YYNGEE. CDR3 nucleotide sequence: TGTGCCAGCAGCGTAGCGGCGAATGTAGGGGAGCAGTACTTC. The encoded protein is CASSVAANVGEQYF.

This clone was seen a single time. The chain combines TRBV5-1 with TRBJ2-3; D unresolved. In germline, CDR1 is SGHRS, CDR2 YFSETQ. CDR3 length equals 15 residues. Trimming removed 5 bases from V and 2 bases from J, with 15 bases in between. Here the CDR3 reads CASSLDWGPTDTQYF. In DNA form, the CDR3 reads TGCGCCAGCAGTCTTGACTGGGGTCCCACAGATACGCAGTATTTT.

The CDR3: CASSPQGLIQPQHF. The CDR3 DNA reads TGTGCCAGCAGTCCACAGGGTTTGATTCAGCCCCAGCATTTT. The rearrangement uses TRBV28 and TRBJ1-5, with a weak D call TRBD1 (6 bases). The V end lost 5 bases, the J end lost 6 bases, and 14 bases lay between the germline ends. Per the germline V gene, CDR1 is MDHEN and CDR2 is SYDVKM. The CDR3 totals 14 residues.

This clone qualifies as medium-sized. V usage is TRBV7-6 and J usage is TRBJ2-7; TRBD2 matches 10 bases. Losses at the gene ends were 3 bases for V and 2 bases for J; bases not matched to a gene: 7. CDR1 SGHVS and CDR2 FNYEAQ come from the germline V gene. The CDR3 extends over 16 amino acids. The CDR3 DNA is TGTGCCAGCAGCTTGAATAGCGGGGGGTTCACCTACGAGCAGTACTTC. This gives the protein CASSLNSGGFTYEQYF.

V gene TRBV6-5 combines with J gene TRBJ2-3; the D gene could be TRBD1 or TRBD2 (6 bases each). The germline V gene encodes CDR1 MNHEY and CDR2 SVGAGI. This CDR3 spans 15 amino acids. V was clipped by 6 bases and J by 5 bases, with 18 bases between them. CDR3 DNA sequence: TGTGCCAGCAGCCCGTGGGGGGCGCGGGTAGATACGCAGTATTTT. Translated, it gives CASSPWGARVDTQYF.

The genes are TRBV10-1 and TRBJ1-2; D gene uncertain. CDR1 and CDR2 from the germline V gene are WNHNN and SYGVQD (reference sequence). V was shortened by 6 bases and J by 4 bases, with 15 bases between the two germline ends. CDR3 length equals 14 residues. The CDR3 reads CASRRRSGGYGYTF. The CDR3 nucleotides read TGCGCCAGCAGACGACGGTCGGGAGGCTATGGCTACACCTTC.

The chain joins TRBV29-1 to TRBJ1-3; D uncertain. Germline-derived CDR1 and CDR2 are SQVTM and ANQGSEA. This CDR3 spans 12 amino acids. Trimming removed 3 bases from V and 6 bases from J, with 9 bases in between. The CDR3 reads CSVEPPANTIYF. CDR3 DNA: TGCAGCGTTGAGCCTCCTGCAAACACCATATATTTT.

This chain's CDR3 is CASSRRDASYNEQFF. The CDR3 nucleotides read TGTGCCAGCTCACGACGGGACGCGTCCTACAATGAGCAGTTCTTC. The V call is TRBV18, the J call TRBJ2-1, with D perhaps matching TRBD1 or TRBD2 (5 bases each). Trimming shortened V by 4 bases and J by 1 base, and 11 bases separated the two germline ends. Germline values: CDR1 KGHSH, CDR2 LQKENI. CDR3 length: 15 amino acids. The full variable domain, completed using reference TRBV18 and TRBJ2-1, is NAGVMQNPRHLVRRRGQEARLRCSPMKGHSHVYWYRQLPEEGLKFMVYLQKENIIDESGMPKERFSAEFPKEGPSILRIQQVVRGDSAAYFCASSRRDASYNEQFFGPGTRLTVL.